Below, 30 T cell receptor beta chains from the same sample are listed, as sequenced in a study of T cell repertoires in cytomegalovirus infection. From the reads, TCRdb called clonotypes with MiXCR, one entry per CDR3 protein. The sample has about 460,000 distinct CDR3 sequences, about 11% seen once; the top ten hold 9.5% to 13%. Sequencing was carried out using PBMCs. The receptors here all came from a human donor in good health (CMV status not recorded). Some clones in this sample may be carry-over from other donors' samples.

This clonotype was observed at least ten times. J is TRBJ2-7 and V is TRBV12-3 or TRBV12-4; a possible D gene is TRBD1 (6 bases). The CDR3 is 14 residues long. V lost 2 bases and J 3 bases, leaving 11 bases between the germline ends. As DNA, the CDR3 is TGTGCCAGCAGTTTATGGCCACAGGGCTACGAGCAGTACTTC. It yields the protein CASSLWPQGYEQYF.

This clonotype has a handful of counts. The J gene is TRBJ2-7, the V gene TRBV6-2 or TRBV6-3; 8 positions agree with TRBD1. Trimming took 0 bases from V and 1 from J; bases not matched to a gene: 14. This CDR3 spans 19 amino acids. From germline, CDR1 is MNHEY and CDR2 SVGEGT. CDR3 amino acids: CASSYSRPGGGLSSYEQYF. As DNA, the CDR3 is TGTGCCAGCAGTTACTCGCGTCCAGGGGGCGGATTAAGTTCCTACGAGCAGTACTTC.

At least ten counts were recorded for this clonotype. The chain is built from TRBV11-2 and TRBJ1-3; D not certain. The germline V and J ends were trimmed by 7 bases and 1 base, with 11 bases remaining between them. The CDR3 covers 14 residues. CDR1 and CDR2 (germline): SGHAT, FQNNGV. CDR3 sequence: CASKYSASGNTIYF. The CDR3 bases are TGTGCCAGCAAATATAGTGCATCTGGAAACACCATATATTTT.

This clonotype turned up a few times. The V and J genes are TRBV30 and TRBJ1-5, with TRBD1 matching 7 bases. The J segment lost 3 bases and the V segment lost 2 bases, leaving 7 bases of the junction unmatched. The CDR3 is 15 residues long. Germline values: CDR1 GTSNPN, CDR2 SVGIG (reference sequence). The CDR3: CAWSRTGDPNQPQHF. The DNA of the CDR3 is TGTGCCTGGAGTAGAACAGGGGATCCCAATCAGCCCCAGCATTTT. Based on the CDR3 plus reference TRBV30 and TRBJ1-5, the full variable domain is SQTIHQWPATLVQPVGSPLSLECTVEGTSNPNLYWYRQAAGRGLQLLFYSVGIGQISSEVPQNLSASRPQDRQFILSSKKLLLSDSGFYLCAWSRTGDPNQPQHFGDGTRLSIL.

On this clonotype: A single base separates this from a much larger clone, so it may be a read error. The CDR3 ends on some other residue instead of the conserved phenylalanine or tryptophan, so this is likely a read error. V usage is TRBV2 and J usage is TRBJ2-1, with D possibly called TRBD1 or TRBD2 (5 bases each). This CDR3 region has 15 residues. The ends were cut back, 7 bases at V and 6 bases at J, with 19 bases in the middle. Germline V gives CDR1 SNHLY, CDR2 FYNNEI. The CDR3 loop is CASMGDHAEINEQFL. The CDR3 DNA reads TGTGCCAGCATGGGGGACCATGCCGAGATCAATGAGCAGTTCTTA.

This clonotype was seen at least ten times. The DNA of the CDR3 is TGTGCCAGCAATCGGGACTCCAGCTCTGGAAACACCATATATTTT. Translated: CASNRDSSSGNTIYF. The rearrangement uses TRBV2 and TRBJ1-3; D possibly corresponds to TRBD1 (5 bases). V was cut by 7 bases and J by 0 bases, with 13 bases left in between. This CDR3 has 15 amino acids. Per germline, CDR1 SNHLY and CDR2 FYNNEI. The full variable domain, completed using reference TRBV2 and TRBJ1-3, is EPEVTQTPSHQVTQMGQEVILRCVPISNHLYFYWYRQILGQKVEFLVSFYNNEISEKSEIFDDQFSVERPDGSNFTLKIRSTKLEDSAMYFCASNRDSSSGNTIYFGEGSWLTVV.

This clonotype showed up many times. The chain is built from TRBV5-5 and TRBJ2-7; perhaps TRBD2 as D (6 bases). Per the germline V gene, CDR1 is SGHKS and CDR2 is YYEKEE (reference sequence). The CDR3 spans 16 residues. The V end lost 5 bases, the J end lost 1 base, and 19 bases lay between the germline ends. The CDR3: CASRVGGVGLSYEQYF. CDR3 sequence (DNA): TGTGCCAGCAGAGTAGGAGGGGTCGGCCTTTCCTACGAGCAGTACTTC.

This clonotype was observed a handful of times. The chain employs TRBV30 and TRBJ2-4; D remains ambiguous. The CDR3 is made up of 13 amino acids. V shed 1 base and J shed 0 bases, with 4 bases lying between them. CDR1 and CDR2 (germline): GTSNPN, SVGIG (reference sequence). The CDR3 here is CAWSGLAKNIQYF. In nucleotides, the CDR3 is TGTGCCTGGAGTGGACTAGCCAAAAACATTCAGTACTTC.

Only a few counts were recorded for this clonotype. The V and J genes are TRBV3-1 and TRBJ1-2; no reliable D call. This CDR3 has 13 residues. Per the germline V gene, CDR1 is LGHDT and CDR2 is YNNKEL (reference sequence). The V and J ends lost 1 base and 5 bases respectively, with 8 bases between them. For the CDR3, the DNA is TGTGCCAGCAGCCAAGGATGGGAGTATGGCTACACCTTC. It is translated as CASSQGWEYGYTF.

This clonotype came up a few times. The chain uses TRBV5-1 and TRBJ1-2; possibly TRBD1 for D (5 bases). The CDR3 has 13 residues. The V gene's germline CDR1 is SGHRS and CDR2 YFSETQ. V was pared by 3 bases and J by 7 bases, with 13 bases between. DNA of the CDR3: TGCGCCAGCAGCTCGGACGGGACGTTTGGCTACACCTTC. Protein product: CASSSDGTFGYTF.

The CDR3 is CAIRAGTDSNQPQHF. DNA of the CDR3: TGTGCCATCAGAGCCGGGACAGATAGCAATCAGCCCCAGCATTTT. V and J are TRBV10-3 and TRBJ1-5; TRBD1 agrees at 7 bases. Germline CDR1 ENHRY, CDR2 SYGVKD. The trim removed 6 bases at V and 0 bases at J, leaving 5 bases unmatched. CDR3 length: 15 amino acids.

This clonotype was counted many times. The chain carries TRBV15 and TRBJ1-2, with 12 bases aligning to TRBD1. Germline CDR1 LNHNV, CDR2 YYDKDF (reference sequence). V gave up 1 base and J gave up 3 bases; unmatched junction bases: 9. The CDR3 runs to 18 residues. CDR3 DNA sequence: TGTGCCACCAGCAGAGTGGGGGACAGGGGGCTGGGGTACTATGGCTACACCTTC. Its protein is CATSRVGDRGLGYYGYTF.

This chain links TRBV5-1 with TRBJ1-5; D gene uncertain. The V end was cut by 4 bases, the J end by 0 bases, with 11 bases between. This CDR3 is 15 amino acids long. Germline V lookup: CDR1 SGHRS, CDR2 YFSETQ. The CDR3: CASSEDGYSNQPQHF. CDR3 coding DNA: TGCGCCAGCAGCGAAGACGGATATAGCAATCAGCCCCAGCATTTT.

This chain joins TRBV11-2 and TRBJ2-2; D is unresolved. There are 11 residues in the CDR3. Germline CDR1 and CDR2: SGHAT and FQNNGV. With 10 bases removed from V and 6 bases from J, the gap between germline ends came to 9 bases. The CDR3 region has the DNA TGTGCCACCCGGGCGGCCGGGGAGCTGTTTTTT. This codes for CATRAAGELFF.

This clonotype came up many times. The CDR3 coding sequence is TGTGCCAGCAGCTTAGAACAATCGAACTATGGCTACACCTTC. Translating it yields CASSLEQSNYGYTF. J is TRBJ1-2 and V is TRBV7-2; D is unclear. The germline V gene has CDR1 SGHTA and CDR2 FQGNSA. The V gene lost 1 base and the J gene lost 2 bases, with 8 bases spanning the gap. This CDR3 spans 14 amino acids.

V and J are TRBV6-5 and TRBJ2-7; TRBD1 agrees at 7 bases. The CDR3 spans 15 residues. Germline V CDR1 and CDR2: MNHEY, SVGAGI. Germline trimming cut 4 bases from V and 4 bases from J; bases unmatched to any gene: 10. CDR3 bases: TGTGCCAGCAGTTTGCGGCAGGGGGATTTGTACGAGCAGTACTTC. It translates to CASSLRQGDLYEQYF.

The gene calls are TRBV7-2 and TRBJ2-4, with D uncertain. V was shortened by 1 base and J by 0 bases, with 13 bases between the two germline ends. This CDR3 is built from 17 residues. Germline lookup yields CDR1 SGHTA and CDR2 FQGNSA. CDR3 nucleotides: TGTGCCAGCAGCTTAGGGGTGCTATCCCTAGCCAAAAACATTCAGTACTTC. Translated, it gives CASSLGVLSLAKNIQYF.

This clonotype was counted at least ten times. This CDR3 is CASGMRDQPQHF. The CDR3 DNA sequence: TGTGCCAGCGGCATGAGGGATCAGCCCCAGCATTTT. This chain connects TRBV2 to TRBJ1-5; D is undetermined. The CDR3 is made up of 12 amino acids. Germline V gives CDR1 SNHLY, CDR2 FYNNEI. Deletions cut 8 bases from V and 5 bases from J, with 10 bases between.

This clonotype appeared many times. V is TRBV14 and J is TRBJ1-5; tentatively, D is TRBD1 (5 bases). CDR3 size: 16 residues. Looked up from germline, CDR1 is SGHDN and CDR2 is FVKESK. Trimming took 1 base from V and 0 from J, leaving 10 bases between them. The CDR3 DNA sequence: TGTGCCAGCAGCCAAGCACAGGACCTTAGCAATCAGCCCCAGCATTTT. Its translation is CASSQAQDLSNQPQHF.

This clonotype was seen at least ten times. This chain connects TRBV5-8 to TRBJ2-3, with D hard to call. CDR1 and CDR2 (germline): SGHTS, YDEGEE. The CDR3 is made up of 13 amino acids. V lost 0 bases to trimming and J lost 7 bases, with 9 bases between them. CDR3 sequence: CASSLALENTQYF. The CDR3 bases are TGTGCCAGCAGCTTGGCTTTAGAAAATACGCAGTATTTT.

This clonotype came up a few times. In nucleotides, the CDR3 is TGTGCCATCAGTGAGAATCCAGGGGAAGAGACCCAGTACTTC. Translation gives CAISENPGEETQYF. The chain employs TRBV10-3 and TRBJ2-5; maybe TRBD1 (6 bases). V was cut by 2 bases and J by 3 bases, with 10 bases left in between. There are 14 residues in the CDR3. Germline V lookup: CDR1 ENHRY, CDR2 SYGVKD.

Many counts were recorded for this clonotype. The chain links TRBV7-9 to TRBJ2-5; either TRBD1 or TRBD2 may supply D (6 bases each). Trimming removed 4 bases at V and 3 bases at J, with 12 bases between. Germline loops: CDR1 SEHNR, CDR2 FQNEAQ (reference sequence). CDR3 length equals 14 residues. DNA of the CDR3: TGTGCCAGCAGCTACAGGGCGGGAAAAGAGACCCAGTACTTC. This gives the protein CASSYRAGKETQYF.

This clonotype was seen many times. The J gene is TRBJ2-7, the V gene TRBV11-1; 10 positions agree with TRBD2. Losses at the gene ends were 5 bases for V and 2 bases for J; bases not matched to a gene: 6. CDR3 length equals 15 residues. Germline lookup yields CDR1 SGHAT and CDR2 FQDESV (reference sequence). The CDR3 reads CASSPRTSGAYEQYF. For the CDR3, the DNA is TGTGCCAGCAGCCCCCGGACTAGCGGAGCCTACGAGCAGTACTTC.

This clonotype occurred a few times. The chain couples TRBV5-6 to TRBJ1-2; 7 bases are a match to TRBD1. The CDR3 sequence is 13 residues long. In germline, CDR1 is SGHDT, CDR2 YYEEEE. J was trimmed by 8 bases and V by 0 bases; bases with no gene match: 4. Here the CDR3 DNA reads TGTGCCAGCAGCTTGGAAGGGGGCGACGGCTACACCTTC. Translating it yields CASSLEGGDGYTF.

This clonotype showed up many times. This chain links TRBV7-2 with TRBJ2-3; D not certain. The V gene's germline CDR1 is SGHTA and CDR2 FQGNSA. The CDR3 covers 13 residues. The V end was cut by 5 bases, the J end by 2 bases, with 8 bases between. CDR3 DNA: TGTGCCAGCAGCCGGACCTACACAGATACGCAGTATTTT. Its translation: CASSRTYTDTQYF. Combining the CDR3 with reference TRBV7-2 and TRBJ2-3 gives the whole variable domain GAGVSQSPSNKVTEKGKDVELRCDPISGHTALYWYRQSLGQGLEFLIYFQGNSAPDKSGLPSDRFSAERTGGSVSTLTIQRTQQEDSAVYLCASSRTYTDTQYFGPGTRLTVL.

This clonotype came up many times. The chain employs TRBV6-5 and TRBJ2-1; D not resolved. Trimming took 2 bases from V and 4 from J, leaving 15 bases between them. CDR3 length equals 16 residues. Germline V gene data show CDR1 as MNHEY and CDR2 as SVGAGI. The DNA for the CDR3 is TGTGCCAGCAGTTACCTGGGCACCTCAGTTTACAATGAGCAGTTCTTC. Protein sequence: CASSYLGTSVYNEQFF.

This clonotype was seen a handful of times. The chain couples TRBV10-3 to TRBJ1-1; TRBD1 matches 7 bases. CDR1 is ENHRY and CDR2 is SYGVKD in the germline V gene. V lost 1 base to trimming and J lost 5 bases; unmatched junction nucleotides: 4. The CDR3 covers 14 residues. CDR3 bases: TGTGCCATCAGTGAGTTGACAGGGCGGACTGAAGCTTTCTTT. Protein: CAISELTGRTEAFF.

The chain is built from TRBV28 and TRBJ2-5; D is undetermined. The V gene's germline CDR1 is MDHEN and CDR2 SYDVKM. This CDR3 is 12 amino acids long. The ends were cut back, 3 bases at V and 7 bases at J, with 9 bases in the middle. The CDR3 loop reads CASSFGPGTQYF. CDR3 DNA: TGTGCCAGCAGTTTCGGCCCCGGGACCCAGTACTTC. Drawing the rest from reference TRBV28 and TRBJ2-5, the complete variable domain is DVKVTQSSRYLVKRTGEKVFLECVQDMDHENMFWYRQDPGLGLRLIYFSYDVKMKEKGDIPEGYSVSREKKERFSLILESASTNQTSMYLCASSFGPGTQYFGPGTRLLVL.

This clonotype appeared a few times. The chain combines TRBV6-5 with TRBJ2-5; 8 nucleotides align to TRBD1. The V segment lost 2 bases and the J segment 9 bases; nucleotides outside the gene matches: 8. The CDR3 contains 14 residues. Germline CDR1 is MNHEY and CDR2 is SVGAGI. CDR3 DNA: TGTGCCAGCAGTTACCAGGGGGCAAGGAGGGCCCAGTACTTC. Translation gives CASSYQGARRAQYF.

Many counts were recorded for this clonotype. The rearrangement uses TRBV7-3 and TRBJ2-3; perhaps TRBD1 as D (7 bases). CDR3 length: 16 residues. The germline V gene has CDR1 SGHTA and CDR2 FQGTGA. Trimming shortened V by 5 bases and J by 6 bases, and 21 bases separated the two germline ends. This chain's CDR3 is CASSATGTAQGDTQYF. For the CDR3, the DNA is TGTGCCAGCAGCGCGACAGGGACTGCTCAGGGGGATACGCAGTATTTT.